A selection of T cell receptor beta chains follows, all from one sample in a study of blood T cell repertoires in COVID-19. Data came from immunoSEQ multiplex PCR; TCRdb stores just in-frame clones and leaves some out. In the table there are approximately 300,000 clones, around 89% of which are singletons. Sample: peripheral blood. These receptor sequences come from a man aged 25 to 45 with acute or convalescent COVID-19. Both conserved end residues are part of each CDR3. D genes are given only for firm matches. Clone size appears in some rows only: once, few, many, or a class for an expanded clone.

. TRBJ2-7 . TRBV21-1 TGTGCCAGCAGCAAAGAGGAACCAGACAGGGGAAGGACCTACGAGCAGTACTTC CASSKEEPDRGRTYEQYF
. TRBJ1-2 TRBD1 TRBV3-1/TRBV3-2 TGTGCCAGCAGCCCCATGTACAACAGGGGGAACTATGGCTACACCTTC CASSPMYNRGNYGYTF
. TRBJ1-2 TRBD1 TRBV20-1 TGCAGTGTCCCTCAACAGGGGTCCTACACCTTC CSVPQQGSYTF
once TRBJ2-7 TRBD1 TRBV3-1/TRBV3-2 TGTGCCAGCAGCCAAGATGGGACAGGTCGTAGGGTCGAGCAGTACTTC CASSQDGTGRRVEQYF
. TRBJ2-7 TRBD2 TRBV9 TGTGCCAGCAGCGCCGGGAGGACACGAGGCGAGCAGTACTTC CASSAGRTRGEQYF
few TRBJ2-6 . TRBV12-2 TGTGCAAGTCGCGATTACAGGGGGCTAAAGTCTGGGGCCAACGTCCTGACTTTC CASRDYRGLKSGANVLTF
. TRBJ1-6 TRBD1 TRBV6-5 TGTGCCAGCAGGAGGGACAGGGGCAATTCACCCCTCCACTTT CASRRDRGNSPLHF
. TRBJ1-2 TRBD1 TRBV5-1 TGCGCCAGCAGCTTGGGAGGGGGCAGCGGCTACACCTTC CASSLGGGSGYTF
. TRBJ1-2 TRBD1 TRBV28 TGTGCCAGCAGCCAACCCGGGACAGCTAACTATGGCTACACCTTC CASSQPGTANYGYTF
. TRBJ1-1 . TRBV18 TGTGCCAGCTCAGTGGGGCCAGGGACTGAAGCTTTCTTT CASSVGPGTEAFF
. TRBJ2-5 TRBD2 TRBV7-9 TGTGCCAGCAGCTTAGGGCTAGCGGGACCACAGTACCAAGAGACCCAGTACTTC CASSLGLAGPQYQETQYF
. TRBJ1-4 TRBD1 TRBV5-1 TGCGCCAGCAGCGGCGGGACAGAGGGTGAAAAACTGTTTTTT CASSGGTEGEKLFF
. TRBJ2-7 . TRBV7-9 TGTGCCAGCAGCTCCCAAAAGGGGGTCAACCCCTACGAGCAGTACTTC CASSSQKGVNPYEQYF
. TRBJ2-1 . TRBV19 TGTGCCAGTAGTATACGCCCCCCTTCGAGCTCCTACAATGAGCAGTTCTTC CASSIRPPSSSYNEQFF
. TRBJ2-7 TRBD1 TRBV2 TGTGCCAGCACGAGGGGGCCCGAGCAGTACTTC CASTRGPEQYF
. TRBJ1-2 . TRBV28 TGTGCCAGCAGTGAATCAGGGCGCGGTGGCTACACCTTC CASSESGRGGYTF
. TRBJ2-5 TRBD2 TRBV3-1/TRBV3-2 TGTGCCAGCAGCCCCCCTAGCGGGCCCCAAGAGACCCAGTACTTC CASSPPSGPQETQYF
. TRBJ1-4 . TRBV28 TGTGCCAGCAGGATACGCAGGTTTAATGAAAAACTGTTTTTT CASRIRRFNEKLFF
. TRBJ2-2 TRBD1 TRBV9 TGTGCCAGCAGCGTTGGGACAGGACCTTCCACCGGGGAGCTGTTTTTT CASSVGTGPSTGELFF
. TRBJ2-7 TRBD1 TRBV5-1 TGCGCCAGCAGCCGATTCGGACAGGTTGGGGTCGAGCAGTACTTC CASSRFGQVGVEQYF
. TRBJ1-5 TRBD1 TRBV7-6 TGTGCCAGCAGCTTAGGGAGAGGACAGGGTGGGGGTCAGCCCCAGCATTTT CASSLGRGQGGGQPQHF
. TRBJ1-1 TRBD1 TRBV20-1 TGCAGTGCTAGTAAGGGGGACAGAGAAGCTTTCTTT CSASKGDREAFF
. TRBJ1-6 TRBD1 TRBV5-1 TGCGCCAGCAGCCCCCCGGGACAGGGGAATTCACCCCTCCACTTT CASSPPGQGNSPLHF
. TRBJ1-3 . TRBV5-1 TGCGCCAGCAGCTTACAGGGAGCCTCCTCTGGAAACACCATATATTTT CASSLQGASSGNTIYF
. TRBJ2-7 TRBD1 TRBV11-2 TGTGCCAGCAGCTTAGGTATGACAGGGTACGAGCAGTACTTC CASSLGMTGYEQYF
. TRBJ2-7 . TRBV6-5 TGTGCCAGCAGGGGAGACACGATCTACGAGCAGTACTTC CASRGDTIYEQYF
once TRBJ1-4 . TRBV6-5 TGTGCCAGCAGTTACGACAGTCAGAATGAAAAACTGTTTTTT CASSYDSQNEKLFF
. TRBJ2-3 TRBD1 TRBV29-1 TGCAGCGTGTCAGGGGGTATTAACACAGATACGCAGTATTTT CSVSGGINTDTQYF
. TRBJ2-7 . TRBV3-1/TRBV3-2 TGTGCCAGCAGCCAAGACAGGGGTTACGAGCAGTACTTC CASSQDRGYEQYF
. TRBJ1-2 . TRBV9 TGTGCCAGCAGCGCCAGGGGCCTGGGAGCTAACTATGGCTACACCTTC CASSARGLGANYGYTF
few TRBJ2-7 . TRBV7-9 TGTGCCAGCAGCTTAGCAGGGGTGGTCTACGAGCAGTACTTC CASSLAGVVYEQYF
. TRBJ1-1 TRBD1 TRBV6-5 TGTGCCAGCAGTTGGGGACAGTCCAAGAACACTGAAGCTTTCTTT CASSWGQSKNTEAFF
once TRBJ2-7 TRBD1 TRBV5-1 TGCGCCAGCAGCTTGGGGGGACAGGGGTCCTCCCGAGGCTCCTACGAGCAGTACTTC CASSLGGQGSSRGSYEQYF